Below, one T cell receptor (beta chain) is given with its context. The antigen remains undetermined. This sample was taken from a study of response to subunit inactivated influenza vaccine. General observations from the study: Authors proposed each seasonal influenza vaccination draws in few new T cells.

Each CDR3 protein is one row after TCRdb ran MiXCR on the RT-PCR reads. The sample holds roughly 700,000 distinct CDR3 sequences, more than 11% seen once. This TCR was recovered from a man in his forties or fifties who received an inactivated influenza vaccine. This material consisted of PBMCs from blood, taken approximately 15 days before vaccination.

CDR3 sequence: CAMGPGPDSYEQYF. In nucleotides, the CDR3 is TGTGCCATGGGCCCCGGGCCCGACTCCTACGAGCAGTACTTC. J is TRBJ2-7 and V is TRBV5-5; no clear D gene. The CDR3 contains 14 residues. The V end was cut by 9 bases, the J end by 0 bases, with 16 bases between. From germline, CDR1 is SGHKS and CDR2 YYEKEE (reference sequence). The variable domain in full, with the rest retrieved from reference TRBV5-5 and TRBJ2-7, is DAGVTQSPTHLIKTRGQQVTLRCSPISGHKSVSWYQQVLGQGPQFIFQYYEKEERGRGNFPDRFSARQFPNYSSELNVNALLLGDSALYLCAMGPGPDSYEQYFGPGTRLTVT.